The entry below describes one TCR beta chain. The CDR3 covers 15 residues. CDR1 LNHDA and CDR2 SQIVND come from the germline V gene (reference sequence). The trim removed 1 base at V and 7 bases at J, leaving 7 bases unmatched. The data are from a study of blood T cell repertoires in COVID-19. Background on the study: Sites in the United States, Italy and Spain provided acute and convalescent COVID-19 samples. T cells, B-cell-depleted T cells, or PBMCs supplied cDNA or gDNA.

Authors' analysis steps: Reference gene primers were amplified, and this amplification served to estimate nucleated cell counts. TCRdb's table, derived via immunoSEQ multiplex PCR, lists solely in-frame clones and lacks some. V and J calls and clone size are those listed in that table; D and trimming were worked out from the DNA. This table has about 210,000 clones, around 84% appearing once. The material sequenced was peripheral blood. This chain links TRBV19 with TRBJ2-5; 9 nucleotides agree with TRBD1. The TCR comes from a middle-aged man who had recovered from COVID-19. The CDR3 loop reads CASSIGTGDPPTQYF. CDR3 bases: TGTGCCAGTAGTATAGGGACAGGGGACCCCCCGACCCAGTACTTC. The complete variable domain, with remaining parts taken from reference TRBV19 and TRBJ2-5, reads DGGITQSPKYLFRKEGQNVTLSCEQNLNHDAMYWYRQDPGQGLRLIYYSQIVNDFQKGDIAEGYSVSREKKESFPLTVTSAQKNPTAFYLCASSIGTGDPPTQYFGPGTRLLVL.